Sequencing of this TCR beta chain was carried out in a study of CD4 T cells in relation to SARS-CoV-2 and coronaviruses. CD4+ T cells from unexposed donors were obtained before the COVID-19 pandemic (2011-2018). The cells were cultured for under twelve days before CD4+ T cells were isolated. This CDR3 has 16 amino acids. CDR1 and CDR2 from the germline V gene are SGHRS and YFSETQ. V lost 0 bases, J lost 7 bases, and 17 bases lay in between. On this clone: The antigen is not known.

Libraries were prepared by immunoSEQ multiplex PCR; TCRdb keeps only in-frame clonotypes and omits some of them. Of roughly 14,000 clones in the sample, approximately 73% are singletons; the top ten hold about a quarter. This receptor was identified in a human donor in good health. Sequencing was performed on CD4+ T cells from PBMCs, cultured in vitro. The J gene is TRBJ2-1, the V gene TRBV5-1, with D possibly being TRBD1 or TRBD2 (6 bases each). The CDR3 nucleotides are TGCGCCAGCAGCTTGGGCCGATGGGGGGCGACGAATGAGCAGTTCTTC. Translating gives CASSLGRWGATNEQFF.